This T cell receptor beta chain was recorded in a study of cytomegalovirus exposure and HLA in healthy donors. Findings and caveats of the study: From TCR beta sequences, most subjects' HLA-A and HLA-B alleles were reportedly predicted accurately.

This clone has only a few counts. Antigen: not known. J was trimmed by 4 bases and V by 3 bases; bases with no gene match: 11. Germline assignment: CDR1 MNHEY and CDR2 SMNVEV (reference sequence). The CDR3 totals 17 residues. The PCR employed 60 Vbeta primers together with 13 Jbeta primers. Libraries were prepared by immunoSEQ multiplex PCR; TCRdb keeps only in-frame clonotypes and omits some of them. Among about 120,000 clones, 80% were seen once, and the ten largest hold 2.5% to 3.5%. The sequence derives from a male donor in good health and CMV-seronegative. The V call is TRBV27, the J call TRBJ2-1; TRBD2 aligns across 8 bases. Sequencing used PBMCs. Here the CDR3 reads CASSFGREGGLYNEQFF. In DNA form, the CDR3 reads TGTGCCAGCAGTTTCGGTCGGGAGGGAGGGTTATACAATGAGCAGTTCTTC.